The table lists the clone carrying this T cell receptor (beta chain) with a count of one. Trimming cost V 1 base and J 1 base, with 13 bases left between them. CDR1 is MDHEN, CDR2 SYDVKM, per germline. This CDR3 region has 16 residues. Residents of 24 US areas, aged roughly 18 to 89 years, made up the participants. Each recovered donor of Cohort 3 presented with two negative PCRs, clearance, or symptom resolution. Assay: immunoSEQ multiplex PCR; the TCRdb copy retains only in-frame clones and omits some. The sample has about 160,000 clones; around four fifths are singletons. This entry is derived from a study of blood T cell repertoires in COVID-19. In the study overall: Both acute and convalescent COVID-19 samples were obtained from the United States, Italy and Spain. T cells, B-cell-depleted T cells, or PBMCs provided the cDNA or gDNA that served as material.

Sequencing was performed on PBMCs or T cells enriched from blood (not recorded which). The TCR comes from a woman in her forties or fifties who had recovered from COVID-19. V is TRBV28 and J is TRBJ1-1, with D tentatively TRBD1 (6 bases). This CDR3 is CASSLLGTRGNTEAFF. Written as DNA, the CDR3 is TGTGCCAGCAGTTTATTAGGGACCAGGGGGAACACTGAAGCTTTCTTT.